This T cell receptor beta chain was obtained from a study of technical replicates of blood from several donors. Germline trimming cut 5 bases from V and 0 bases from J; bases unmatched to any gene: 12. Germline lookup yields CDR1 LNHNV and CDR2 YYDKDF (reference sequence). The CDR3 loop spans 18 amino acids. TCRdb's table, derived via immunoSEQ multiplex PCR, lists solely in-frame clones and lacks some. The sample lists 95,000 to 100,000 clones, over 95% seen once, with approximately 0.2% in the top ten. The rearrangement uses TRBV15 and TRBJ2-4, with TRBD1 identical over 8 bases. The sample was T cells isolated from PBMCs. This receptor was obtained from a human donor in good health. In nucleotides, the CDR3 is TGTGCCACCAGCGGACCCTTGGACAGGGCCATAGCCAAAAACATTCAGTACTTC. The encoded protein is CATSGPLDRAIAKNIQYF.